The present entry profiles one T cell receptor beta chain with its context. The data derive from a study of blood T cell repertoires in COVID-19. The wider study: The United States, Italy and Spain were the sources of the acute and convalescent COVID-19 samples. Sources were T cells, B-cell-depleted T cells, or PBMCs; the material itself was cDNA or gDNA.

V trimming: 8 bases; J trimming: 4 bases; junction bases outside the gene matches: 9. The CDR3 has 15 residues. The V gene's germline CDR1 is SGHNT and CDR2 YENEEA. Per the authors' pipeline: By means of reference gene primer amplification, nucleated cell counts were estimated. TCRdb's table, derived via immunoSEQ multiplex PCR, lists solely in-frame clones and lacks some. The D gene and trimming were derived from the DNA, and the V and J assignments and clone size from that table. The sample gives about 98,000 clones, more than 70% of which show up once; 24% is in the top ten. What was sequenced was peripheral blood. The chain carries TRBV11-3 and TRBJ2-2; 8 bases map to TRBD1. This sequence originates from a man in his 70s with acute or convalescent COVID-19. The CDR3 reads CASATAGQVTGELFF. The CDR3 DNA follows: TGTGCCAGCGCCACCGCGGGACAGGTCACCGGGGAGCTGTTTTTT.